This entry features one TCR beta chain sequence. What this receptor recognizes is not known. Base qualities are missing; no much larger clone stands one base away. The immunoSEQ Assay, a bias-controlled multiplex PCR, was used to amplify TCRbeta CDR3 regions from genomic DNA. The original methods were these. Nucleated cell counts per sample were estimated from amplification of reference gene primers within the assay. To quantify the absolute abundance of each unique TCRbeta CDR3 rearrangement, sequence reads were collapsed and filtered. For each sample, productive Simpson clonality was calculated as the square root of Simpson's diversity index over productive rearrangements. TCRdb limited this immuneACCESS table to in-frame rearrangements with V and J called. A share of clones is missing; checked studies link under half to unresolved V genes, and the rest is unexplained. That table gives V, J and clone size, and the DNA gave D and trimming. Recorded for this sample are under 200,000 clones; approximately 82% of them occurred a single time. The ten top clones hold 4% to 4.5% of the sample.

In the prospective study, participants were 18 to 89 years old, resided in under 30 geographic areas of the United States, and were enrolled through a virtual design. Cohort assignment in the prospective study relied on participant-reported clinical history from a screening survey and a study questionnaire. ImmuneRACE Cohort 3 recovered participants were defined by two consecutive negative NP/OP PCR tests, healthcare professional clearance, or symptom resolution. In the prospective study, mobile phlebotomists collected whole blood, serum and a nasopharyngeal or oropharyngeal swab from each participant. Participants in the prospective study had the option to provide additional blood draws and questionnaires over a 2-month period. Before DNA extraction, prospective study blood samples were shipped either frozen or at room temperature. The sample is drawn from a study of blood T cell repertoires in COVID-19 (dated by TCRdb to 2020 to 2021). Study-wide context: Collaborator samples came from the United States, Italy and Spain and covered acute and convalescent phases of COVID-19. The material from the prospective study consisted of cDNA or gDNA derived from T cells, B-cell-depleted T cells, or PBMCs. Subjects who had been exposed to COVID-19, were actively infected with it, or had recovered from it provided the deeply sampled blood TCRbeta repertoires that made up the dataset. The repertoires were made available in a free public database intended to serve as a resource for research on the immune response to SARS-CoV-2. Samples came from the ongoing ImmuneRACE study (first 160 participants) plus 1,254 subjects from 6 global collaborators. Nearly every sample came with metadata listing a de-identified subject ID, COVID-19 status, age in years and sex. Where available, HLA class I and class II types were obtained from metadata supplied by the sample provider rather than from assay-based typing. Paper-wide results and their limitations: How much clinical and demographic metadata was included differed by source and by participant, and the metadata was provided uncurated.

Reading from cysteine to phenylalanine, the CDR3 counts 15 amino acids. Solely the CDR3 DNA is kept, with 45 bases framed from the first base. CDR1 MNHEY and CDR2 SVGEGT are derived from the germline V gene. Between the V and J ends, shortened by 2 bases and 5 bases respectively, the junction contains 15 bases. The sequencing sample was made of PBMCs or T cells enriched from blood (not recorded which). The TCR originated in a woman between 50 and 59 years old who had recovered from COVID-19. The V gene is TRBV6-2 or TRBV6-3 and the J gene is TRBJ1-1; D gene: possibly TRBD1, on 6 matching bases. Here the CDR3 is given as CASSYGGGANTEAFF. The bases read TGTGCCAGCAGTTACGGGGGGGGCGCGAATACTGAAGCTTTCTTT.